The T cell receptor (beta chain) under discussion was sequenced for a study of blood T cells in healthy people across ages. Combining a sample-barcoded 5' primer with a J-beta primer mix, a second PCR ran for about 6 to 12 cycles. Unique molecular identifiers of 12 random nucleotides labeled each cDNA. Every sample produced at least 2.5 million CDR3-containing paired-end reads. TCRdb independently ran MiXCR on the 5' RACE reads; one entry per CDR3 protein. This sample has about 680,000 distinct CDR3 sequences; over 45% occur once, and the top ten carry around 32%. As for this clonotype: Its specificity is unknown. This sequence may be a read error, since a much larger clone differs from it by one base.

Trimming took off 2 bases at V and 6 bases at J, with 20 bases between the two ends. This CDR3 has 17 amino acids. Per the germline V gene, CDR1 is SEHNR and CDR2 is FQNEAQ (reference sequence). Study-wide findings and caveats: PBMCs that were unsorted prevented a conclusive naive versus antigen-experienced comparison.

This chain connects TRBV7-9 to TRBJ2-1, with D possibly matching TRBD2 (5 bases). This receptor was taken from an older woman in good health. Sequenced material: blood. In nucleotides, the CDR3 is TGTGCCAGCAGCTTATTTTCGAGCGGCCCGCAATCCAATGAGCAGTTCTTC. This translates into CASSLFSSGPQSNEQFF.